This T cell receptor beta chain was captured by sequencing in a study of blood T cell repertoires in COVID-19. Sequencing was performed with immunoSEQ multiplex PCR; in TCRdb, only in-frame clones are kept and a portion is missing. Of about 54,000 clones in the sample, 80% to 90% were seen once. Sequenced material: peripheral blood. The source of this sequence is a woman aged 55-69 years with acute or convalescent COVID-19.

The CDR3 region is CASSPDRANTEAFF. The CDR3, as DNA: TGTGCCAGCAGTCCGGACAGGGCCAACACTGAAGCTTTCTTT. The V gene is TRBV6-5, the J gene TRBJ1-1, with TRBD1 matching 8 bases. Germline lookup yields CDR1 MNHEY and CDR2 SVGAGI. Trimming cost V 5 bases and J 2 bases; bases outside gene matches: 4. The CDR3 loop spans 14 amino acids.